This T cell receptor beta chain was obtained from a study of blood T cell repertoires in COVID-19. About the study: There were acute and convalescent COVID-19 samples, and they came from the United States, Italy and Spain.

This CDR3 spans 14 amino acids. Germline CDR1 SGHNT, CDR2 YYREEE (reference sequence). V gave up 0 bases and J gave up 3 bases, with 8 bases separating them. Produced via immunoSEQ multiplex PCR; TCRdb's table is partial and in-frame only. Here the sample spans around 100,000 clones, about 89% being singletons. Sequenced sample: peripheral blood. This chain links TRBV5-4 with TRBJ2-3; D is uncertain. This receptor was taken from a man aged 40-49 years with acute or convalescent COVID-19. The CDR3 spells CASSLGQATDTQYF. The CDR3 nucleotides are TGTGCCAGCAGCTTGGGACAAGCAACAGATACGCAGTATTTT.